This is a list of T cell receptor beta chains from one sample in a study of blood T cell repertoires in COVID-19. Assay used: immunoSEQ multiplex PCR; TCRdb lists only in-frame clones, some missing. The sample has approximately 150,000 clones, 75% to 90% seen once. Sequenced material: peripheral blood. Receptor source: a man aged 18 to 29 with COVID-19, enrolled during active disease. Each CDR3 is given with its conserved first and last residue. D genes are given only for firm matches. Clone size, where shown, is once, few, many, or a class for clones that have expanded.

CDR3aa: CASSEGTSFETQYF
CDR3nt: TGCGCCAGCAGCGAGGGGACTAGCTTTGAGACCCAGTACTTC
j_gene: TRBJ2-5
d_gene: TRBD2
v_gene: TRBV5-1
abundance: NA

CDR3aa: CAIGPGQGRETQYF
CDR3nt: TGTGCCATCGGGCCTGGACAGGGTCGAGAGACCCAGTACTTC
j_gene: TRBJ2-5
d_gene: TRBD1
v_gene: TRBV10-3
abundance: NA

CDR3aa: CASSGTSGRLGELFF
CDR3nt: TGTGCCAGCAGCGGGACTAGCGGGAGACTCGGGGAGCTGTTTTTT
j_gene: TRBJ2-2
d_gene: TRBD2
v_gene: TRBV13
abundance: NA

CDR3aa: CASVFANTGELFF
CDR3nt: TGTGCCAGCGTGTTCGCGAACACCGGGGAGCTGTTTTTT
j_gene: TRBJ2-2
d_gene: NA
v_gene: TRBV28
abundance: NA

CDR3aa: CAISEPGLHNSPLHF
CDR3nt: TGTGCCATCAGTGAGCCGGGTCTTCATAATTCACCCCTCCACTTT
j_gene: TRBJ1-6
d_gene: NA
v_gene: TRBV10-3
abundance: NA

CDR3aa: CASSKDRGREKTQYF
CDR3nt: TGTGCCAGCAGCAAGGACAGGGGGCGGGAGAAGACCCAGTACTTC
j_gene: TRBJ2-5
d_gene: TRBD1
v_gene: TRBV7-9
abundance: NA

CDR3aa: CASLGTGGYDSTEAFF
CDR3nt: TGCGCCAGCCTCGGGACAGGGGGCTATGATTCCACTGAAGCTTTCTTT
j_gene: TRBJ1-1
d_gene: TRBD1
v_gene: TRBV10-2
abundance: NA

CDR3aa: CASSHTRSGRAANEQFF
CDR3nt: TGCGCCAGCAGCCACACAAGGAGCGGGAGGGCTGCGAATGAGCAGTTCTTC
j_gene: TRBJ2-1
d_gene: TRBD2
v_gene: TRBV4-3
abundance: NA

CDR3aa: CASSSPGETQYF
CDR3nt: TGTGCCAGCAGTTCCCCCGGGGAGACCCAGTACTTC
j_gene: TRBJ2-5
d_gene: NA
v_gene: TRBV28
abundance: NA

CDR3aa: CAISESLGTVNNEQFF
CDR3nt: TGTGCCATCAGTGAGTCTCTCGGGACAGTTAACAATGAGCAGTTCTTC
j_gene: TRBJ2-1
d_gene: TRBD1
v_gene: TRBV10-3
abundance: NA

CDR3aa: CASSLGGTGRGELFF
CDR3nt: TGTGCCAGCAGCTTAGGAGGGACAGGGCGAGGGGAGCTGTTTTTT
j_gene: TRBJ2-2
d_gene: TRBD1
v_gene: TRBV7-9
abundance: NA

CDR3aa: CASSISGTGNQPQHF
CDR3nt: TGTGCCAGTAGTATAAGCGGGACAGGGAATCAGCCCCAGCATTTT
j_gene: TRBJ1-5
d_gene: TRBD1
v_gene: TRBV19
abundance: NA

CDR3aa: CASSPNYEQYF
CDR3nt: TGTGCCAGCAGTCCTAACTACGAGCAGTACTTC
j_gene: TRBJ2-7
d_gene: NA
v_gene: TRBV6-5
abundance: NA

CDR3aa: CASSDPGVQYF
CDR3nt: TGTGCCAGCAGTGACCCAGGGGTGCAGTACTTC
j_gene: TRBJ2-7
d_gene: NA
v_gene: TRBV2
abundance: NA

CDR3aa: CASSSISGLGTQYF
CDR3nt: TGTGCCAGCAGCTCCATTAGCGGTTTGGGGACCCAGTACTTC
j_gene: TRBJ2-5
d_gene: NA
v_gene: TRBV11-2
abundance: once

CDR3aa: CASSLKQGESGNTIYF
CDR3nt: TGTGCCAGCAGCTTGAAACAGGGGGAGTCTGGAAACACCATATATTTT
j_gene: TRBJ1-3
d_gene: TRBD1
v_gene: TRBV7-9
abundance: NA

CDR3aa: CASSQASGISYNEQFF
CDR3nt: TGTGCCAGCAGCCAAGCCAGCGGGATCTCCTACAATGAGCAGTTCTTC
j_gene: TRBJ2-1
d_gene: TRBD2
v_gene: TRBV14
abundance: few

CDR3aa: CSASGSGLAGDVTDTQYF
CDR3nt: TGCAGTGCTAGTGGCTCGGGTCTAGCGGGAGATGTGACAGATACGCAGTATTTT
j_gene: TRBJ2-3
d_gene: TRBD2
v_gene: TRBV20-1
abundance: NA

CDR3aa: CASSVSSGSAYEQYF
CDR3nt: TGTGCCAGCAGCGTTTCTAGCGGGTCTGCCTACGAGCAGTACTTC
j_gene: TRBJ2-7
d_gene: TRBD2
v_gene: TRBV9
abundance: NA

CDR3aa: CASSPPQGGWDGYTF
CDR3nt: TGTGCCAGCTCACCACCGCAGGGGGGATGGGATGGCTACACCTTC
j_gene: TRBJ1-2
d_gene: TRBD1
v_gene: TRBV18
abundance: NA

CDR3aa: CASSLFASRQETQYF
CDR3nt: TGTGCCAGCAGTTTATTCGCCTCGAGGCAAGAGACCCAGTACTTC
j_gene: TRBJ2-5
d_gene: NA
v_gene: TRBV27
abundance: NA

CDR3aa: CASSEGGTGYGRETQYF
CDR3nt: TGTGCCAGCAGCGAAGGCGGGACAGGTTATGGTCGGGAGACCCAGTACTTC
j_gene: TRBJ2-5
d_gene: TRBD1
v_gene: TRBV7-3
abundance: NA

CDR3aa: CASSPGQGAHEQYF
CDR3nt: TGCGCCAGCAGCCCGGGACAGGGGGCTCACGAGCAGTACTTC
j_gene: TRBJ2-7
d_gene: TRBD1
v_gene: TRBV5-1
abundance: NA

CDR3aa: CASSLGGGRRPDTQYF
CDR3nt: TGTGCCAGCAGCTTAGGTGGCGGGAGGAGGCCAGATACGCAGTATTTT
j_gene: TRBJ2-3
d_gene: TRBD2
v_gene: TRBV7-2
abundance: NA

CDR3aa: CASSSEQGLYGYTF
CDR3nt: TGTGCCAGCAGTTCGGAACAAGGACTCTATGGCTACACCTTC
j_gene: TRBJ1-2
d_gene: NA
v_gene: TRBV28
abundance: NA

CDR3aa: CARRTGINEQYF
CDR3nt: TGTGCCCGGCGGACAGGGATCAACGAGCAGTACTTC
j_gene: TRBJ2-7
d_gene: TRBD1
v_gene: TRBV4-2
abundance: NA

CDR3aa: CASSYVSYEQYF
CDR3nt: TGTGCCAGCAGTTACGTCAGCTACGAGCAGTACTTC
j_gene: TRBJ2-7
d_gene: NA
v_gene: TRBV6-2/TRBV6-3
abundance: NA

CDR3aa: CATSRGRAGNTGELFF
CDR3nt: TGTGCCACCAGCAGGGGGAGGGCAGGGAACACCGGGGAGCTGTTTTTT
j_gene: TRBJ2-2
d_gene: TRBD2
v_gene: TRBV15
abundance: NA

CDR3aa: CASSQGPHSYNEQFF
CDR3nt: TGTGCCAGCAGCCAGGGGCCACATTCCTACAATGAGCAGTTCTTC
j_gene: TRBJ2-1
d_gene: NA
v_gene: TRBV7-2
abundance: NA

CDR3aa: CATKQGSSGNTIYF
CDR3nt: TGTGCCACCAAACAGGGTTCGTCTGGAAACACCATATATTTT
j_gene: TRBJ1-3
d_gene: NA
v_gene: TRBV10-3
abundance: once

CDR3aa: CASSRLAGVYNEQFF
CDR3nt: TGTGCCAGCAGTAGACTAGCGGGAGTCTACAATGAGCAGTTCTTC
j_gene: TRBJ2-1
d_gene: TRBD2
v_gene: TRBV6-5
abundance: NA

CDR3aa: CASSLRRDTGELFF
CDR3nt: TGTGCCAGCAGCCTCCGGAGGGACACCGGGGAGCTGTTTTTT
j_gene: TRBJ2-2
d_gene: NA
v_gene: TRBV11-3
abundance: NA

CDR3aa: CASSIWASGLDTQYF
CDR3nt: TGTGCCAGTAGTATATGGGCTAGCGGTTTGGATACGCAGTATTTT
j_gene: TRBJ2-3
d_gene: TRBD2
v_gene: TRBV19
abundance: NA

CDR3aa: CASSWDRTWETQYF
CDR3nt: TGTGCCAGCAGCTGGGACAGGACCTGGGAGACCCAGTACTTC
j_gene: TRBJ2-5
d_gene: TRBD1
v_gene: TRBV5-4
abundance: NA

CDR3aa: CASSVLAGAYEQYF
CDR3nt: TGTGCCAGCAGCGTCCTGGCGGGAGCCTACGAGCAGTACTTC
j_gene: TRBJ2-7
d_gene: TRBD2
v_gene: TRBV6-5
abundance: NA

CDR3aa: CASSQEGQESYEQYF
CDR3nt: TGTGCCAGCAGCCAAGAGGGGCAGGAGTCCTACGAGCAGTACTTC
j_gene: TRBJ2-7
d_gene: NA
v_gene: TRBV4-2
abundance: NA

CDR3aa: CASSLTSSSGANVLTF
CDR3nt: TGTGCCAGCAGTTTGACAAGCTCCTCTGGGGCCAACGTCCTGACTTTC
j_gene: TRBJ2-6
d_gene: NA
v_gene: TRBV28
abundance: NA

CDR3aa: CASSQDREEYNEQFF
CDR3nt: TGCGCCAGCAGCCAAGACAGGGAAGAGTACAATGAGCAGTTCTTC
j_gene: TRBJ2-1
d_gene: NA
v_gene: TRBV4-3
abundance: many

CDR3aa: CAWSETRQGYTF
CDR3nt: TGTGCCTGGAGCGAAACCCGACAGGGCTACACCTTC
j_gene: TRBJ1-2
d_gene: NA
v_gene: TRBV30
abundance: few

CDR3aa: CASSVDIEPQHF
CDR3nt: TGTGCCAGCAGTGTCGACATCGAGCCCCAGCATTTT
j_gene: TRBJ1-5
d_gene: NA
v_gene: TRBV2
abundance: NA

CDR3aa: CASSRELALIPDTQYF
CDR3nt: TGTGCCAGCAGCCGGGAGCTAGCCCTAATCCCAGATACGCAGTATTTT
j_gene: TRBJ2-3
d_gene: NA
v_gene: TRBV14
abundance: NA

CDR3aa: CASSLLGGNTEAFF
CDR3nt: TGTGCCAGCAGTTTGCTGGGAGGGAACACTGAAGCTTTCTTT
j_gene: TRBJ1-1
d_gene: NA
v_gene: TRBV28
abundance: NA

CDR3aa: CAWGQVAPEKLFF
CDR3nt: TGTGCCTGGGGACAGGTCGCCCCTGAAAAACTGTTTTTT
j_gene: TRBJ1-4
d_gene: TRBD1
v_gene: TRBV30
abundance: NA

CDR3aa: CASSPRNRGTEAFF
CDR3nt: TGTGCCAGCAGCCCGAGGAACAGGGGTACTGAAGCTTTCTTT
j_gene: TRBJ1-1
d_gene: TRBD1
v_gene: TRBV13
abundance: NA

CDR3aa: CASSLTGGEAEAFF
CDR3nt: TGTGCCAGCAGCCTAACAGGGGGCGAGGCTGAAGCTTTCTTT
j_gene: TRBJ1-1
d_gene: TRBD1
v_gene: TRBV28
abundance: NA

CDR3aa: CATSSRQGMAGELFF
CDR3nt: TGTGCCACCAGCTCTCGACAGGGAATGGCCGGGGAGCTGTTTTTT
j_gene: TRBJ2-2
d_gene: TRBD1
v_gene: TRBV15
abundance: NA

CDR3aa: CATSAGTSGTDTQYF
CDR3nt: TGTGCCACCAGCGCCGGGACTAGCGGCACAGATACGCAGTATTTT
j_gene: TRBJ2-3
d_gene: TRBD2
v_gene: TRBV15
abundance: NA

CDR3aa: CASPPSGQGWNTEAFF
CDR3nt: TGTGCCAGCCCTCCTAGCGGGCAGGGGTGGAACACTGAAGCTTTCTTT
j_gene: TRBJ1-1
d_gene: NA
v_gene: TRBV28
abundance: NA

CDR3aa: CASSQGGLDNSPLHF
CDR3nt: TGTGCCAGCAGCCAGGGAGGGCTTGATAATTCACCCCTCCACTTT
j_gene: TRBJ1-6
d_gene: NA
v_gene: TRBV3-1/TRBV3-2
abundance: NA

CDR3aa: CASSPREGPYEQYF
CDR3nt: TGCGCCAGCAGCCCGCGGGAGGGCCCCTACGAGCAGTACTTC
j_gene: TRBJ2-7
d_gene: TRBD2
v_gene: TRBV10-2
abundance: NA

CDR3aa: CASSQDSGVAYTEAFF
CDR3nt: TGCGCCAGCAGCCAAGATTCAGGGGTGGCATACACTGAAGCTTTCTTT
j_gene: TRBJ1-1
d_gene: NA
v_gene: TRBV4-3
abundance: NA

CDR3aa: CASSSPGQYSNQPQHF
CDR3nt: TGTGCCAGCAGTTCCCCCGGACAGTATAGCAATCAGCCCCAGCATTTT
j_gene: TRBJ1-5
d_gene: NA
v_gene: TRBV28
abundance: NA

CDR3aa: CASSLSTGSVSYEQYF
CDR3nt: TGTGCCAGTAGTCTATCCACCGGGTCCGTGTCCTACGAGCAGTACTTC
j_gene: TRBJ2-7
d_gene: NA
v_gene: TRBV19
abundance: NA

CDR3aa: CASSLPGASGYGYTF
CDR3nt: TGTGCCAGCAGTTTGCCTGGGGCGAGTGGCTATGGCTACACCTTC
j_gene: TRBJ1-2
d_gene: NA
v_gene: TRBV28
abundance: NA